This T cell receptor (beta chain) was identified during a study of blood T cells in healthy people across ages. Study results and caveats: More naive CD4+ cells and higher diversity were found in long-lived than in aged donors. Reliance upon unsorted PBMCs precluded definitive naive versus antigen-experienced comparison. As age increased, TCR beta diversity per million T cells fell in a roughly linear fashion.

The draw of peripheral blood yielded about 10 milliliters from each donor. Comment on this clonotype: Its matching antigen is unknown.

A second roughly 6 to 11 cycle PCR used barcoded and J-beta primers. TCRdb recomputed calls from the 5' RACE reads with MiXCR, one row per CDR3 protein. The profile shows about 1.7 million distinct CDR3 sequences, over 25% of them singletons. Source material: blood. The receptor was isolated from a young woman in good health.

The CDR3 sequence: CSGTGGNTGELFF. DNA of the CDR3: TGCAGCGGGACAGGGGGTAACACCGGGGAGCTGTTTTTT. The gene calls are TRBV29-1 and TRBJ2-2; 10 nucleotides agree with TRBD1. The CDR3 contains 13 residues. Trimming at V came to 7 bases and at J to 2 bases, leaving 1 base not matched to a gene. Looked up from germline, CDR1 is SQVTM and CDR2 is ANQGSEA.